This TCR beta chain was documented in a study of cytomegalovirus exposure and HLA in healthy donors. The PCR had 60 Vbeta and 13 Jbeta primers. Repertoires were generated with immunoSEQ multiplex PCR, while TCRdb's copy carries only in-frame clones and drops some. Of fewer than 200,000 clones listed, approximately 67% are singletons. Trimming cost V 4 bases and J 6 bases; bases outside gene matches: 7. This CDR3 region has 15 residues. The germline V gene encodes CDR1 SGHDN and CDR2 FVKESK. Study-wide findings and caveats: As a later analysis showed, a missense DCLRE1C variant was linked to trimming of TCR beta V- and J-genes. Later analysis placed DRB1 highest and HLA-C lowest in TCR association rates, which differed by HLA locus.

About this clone itself: The antigen is not known.

The source is a young woman in good health and CMV-seropositive. The sample was PBMCs. The V gene is TRBV14, the J gene TRBJ2-2; 8 bases align to TRBD1. CDR3 nucleotide sequence: TGTGCCAGCAGCCGACAGGGGTTAGTGCCCGGGGAGCTGTTTTTT. Its protein product is CASSRQGLVPGELFF.